This T cell receptor (beta chain) was retrieved from a study of T cell responses to AZD1222 COVID-19 vaccine. Here immunoSEQ multiplex PCR was the method, and the copy in TCRdb shows in-frame clones only, minus some. This sample carries approximately 150,000 clones, approximately 90% of them seen once, and the ten largest clones take under 2%. The J segment lost 2 bases and the V segment lost 5 bases, leaving 3 bases of the junction unmatched. The CDR3 runs to 14 residues. Germline loops: CDR1 SGHTA, CDR2 FQGNSA. The sample was peripheral blood, taken on day 0 of AZD1222 vaccination. The V gene is TRBV7-2, the J gene TRBJ1-3; 7 bases fit TRBD1. The sequence came from an adult in good health. As DNA, the CDR3 is TGTGCCAGCAGCCCGACAGGGACTGGAAACACCATATATTTT. It yields the protein CASSPTGTGNTIYF.